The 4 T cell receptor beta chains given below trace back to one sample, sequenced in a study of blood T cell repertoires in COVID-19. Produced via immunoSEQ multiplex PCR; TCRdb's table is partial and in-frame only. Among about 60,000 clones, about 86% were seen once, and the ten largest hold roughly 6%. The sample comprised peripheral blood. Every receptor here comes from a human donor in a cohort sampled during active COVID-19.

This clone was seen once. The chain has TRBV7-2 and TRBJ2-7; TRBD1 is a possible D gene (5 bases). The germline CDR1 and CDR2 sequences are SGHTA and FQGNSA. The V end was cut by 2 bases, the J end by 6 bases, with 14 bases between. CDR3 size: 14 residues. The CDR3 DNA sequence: TGTGCCAGCAGCTTACTCGGATGGGGCCGCGAGCAGTACTTC. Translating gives CASSLLGWGREQYF.

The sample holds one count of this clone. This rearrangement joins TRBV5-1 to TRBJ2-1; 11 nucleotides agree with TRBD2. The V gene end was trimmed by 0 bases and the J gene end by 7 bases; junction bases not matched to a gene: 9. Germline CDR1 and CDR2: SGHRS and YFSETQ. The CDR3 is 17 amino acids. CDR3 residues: CASSLEASGRPPNEQFF. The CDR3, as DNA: TGCGCCAGCAGCTTGGAGGCTAGCGGGAGGCCGCCGAATGAGCAGTTCTTC.

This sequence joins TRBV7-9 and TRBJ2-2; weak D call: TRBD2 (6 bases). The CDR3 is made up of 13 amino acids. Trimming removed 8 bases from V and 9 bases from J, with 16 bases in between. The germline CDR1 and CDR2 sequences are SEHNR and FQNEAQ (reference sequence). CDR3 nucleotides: TGTGCCAGCCCCCACGTGGGAGGACGGGAGCTGTTTTTT. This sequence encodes CASPHVGGRELFF.

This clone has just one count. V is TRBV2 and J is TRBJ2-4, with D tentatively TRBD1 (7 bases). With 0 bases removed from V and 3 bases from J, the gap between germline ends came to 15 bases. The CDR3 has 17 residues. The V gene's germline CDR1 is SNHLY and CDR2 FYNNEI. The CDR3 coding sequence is TGTGCCAGCAGTGAAGCCAGGGGGGTTGGAGGCAAAAACATTCAGTACTTC. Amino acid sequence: CASSEARGVGGKNIQYF.